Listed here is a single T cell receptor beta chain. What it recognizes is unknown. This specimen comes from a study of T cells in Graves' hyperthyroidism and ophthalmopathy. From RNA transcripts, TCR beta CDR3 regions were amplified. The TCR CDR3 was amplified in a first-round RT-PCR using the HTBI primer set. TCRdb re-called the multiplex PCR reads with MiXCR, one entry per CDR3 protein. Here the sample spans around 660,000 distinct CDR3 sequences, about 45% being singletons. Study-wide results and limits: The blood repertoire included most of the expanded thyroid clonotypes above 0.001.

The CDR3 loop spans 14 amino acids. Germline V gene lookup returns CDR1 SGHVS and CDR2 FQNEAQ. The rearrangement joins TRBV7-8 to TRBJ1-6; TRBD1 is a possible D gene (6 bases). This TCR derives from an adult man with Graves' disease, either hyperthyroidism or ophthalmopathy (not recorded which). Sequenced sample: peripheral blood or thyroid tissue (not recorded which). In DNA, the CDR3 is TGTGCGGGGCGAGGGGGGGACTTGAATTCACCCCTCCACTTT. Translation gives CAGRGGDLNSPLHF.